This T cell receptor beta chain was documented in a study of blood T cell repertoires in COVID-19. The wider study: The United States, Italy and Spain supplied acute and convalescent COVID-19 samples.

Original data processing: Reference gene primer amplification in the assay estimated nucleated cell counts. The method was immunoSEQ multiplex PCR; TCRdb's version includes in-frame clones alone and lacks a portion of them. V and J calls and clone size are given by that table; D and trimming were obtained from the DNA. The repertoire holds some 130,000 clones, around 88% seen once, with 10% in the top ten. The germline gives CDR1 SGHAT, CDR2 FQNNGV. The V and J ends lost 0 bases and 3 bases respectively, with 6 bases between them. The CDR3 has 13 residues. The chain couples TRBV11-2 to TRBJ2-7; D remains unclear. The source material was peripheral blood. This TCR derives from a man aged 45-65 years with acute or convalescent COVID-19. As DNA, the CDR3 is TGTGCCAGCAGCTTAGACCGACTCTACGAGCAGTACTTC. Amino acids: CASSLDRLYEQYF.